What follows are 27 T cell receptor beta chains derived from one specimen sequenced in a study of blood T cell repertoires in COVID-19. This table comes from immunoSEQ multiplex PCR, and its TCRdb copy is limited to in-frame clones, with some not included. The sample consists of around 250,000 clones, around 90% of them appearing once. The sample consisted of peripheral blood. The source is a woman in her 70s with COVID-19, enrolled during active disease.

The rearrangement uses TRBV3-1 (or the pseudogene TRBV3-2) and TRBJ1-5; D not certain. This CDR3 is built from 13 residues. V dropped 1 base and J dropped 7 bases, with 8 bases sitting between them. Germline CDR1 LGHDT, CDR2 YNNKEL (reference sequence). The CDR3 DNA sequence: TGTGCCAGCAGCCAAGGAGGTGGGCAGCCCCAGCATTTT. This encodes CASSQGGGQPQHF.

The CDR3 DNA is TGTGCCAGCACAAGACTAGCGGGAGTTCCCGGGGAGCTGTTTTTT. It is translated as CASTRLAGVPGELFF. J is TRBJ2-2 and V is TRBV27, with 12 bases lining up with TRBD2. The CDR3 loop spans 15 amino acids. Germline-derived CDR1 and CDR2 are MNHEY and SMNVEV (reference sequence). V shed 7 bases, J shed 6 bases, and the junction held 6 bases outside the gene matches.

This clone was observed once. Other DNA sequences in the same sample also yield this CDR3. The V call is TRBV5-1, the J call TRBJ1-3; perhaps TRBD1 as D (6 bases). V was shortened by 4 bases and J by 0 bases, with 8 bases between the two germline ends. The CDR3 has 14 residues. Germline-derived CDR1 and CDR2 are SGHRS and YFSETQ. Here the CDR3 reads CASSLGGSGNTIYF. The DNA for the CDR3 is TGCGCCAGCAGCCTAGGGGGCTCTGGAAACACCATATATTTT.

The chain couples TRBV5-6 to TRBJ2-7; D is possibly TRBD2 (6 bases). Trimming left V 2 bases short and J 5 bases short, with 11 bases between. This CDR3 comprises 13 residues. Germline loops: CDR1 SGHDT, CDR2 YYEEEE. Written as DNA, the CDR3 is TGTGCCAGCAGCTTCGTAGCGGCGAACGAGCAGTACTTC. It is translated as CASSFVAANEQYF.

This clone appeared a few times. This rearrangement joins TRBV28 to TRBJ1-1, with 7 bases matching TRBD1. Trimming took 5 bases from V and 0 from J; bases not matched to a gene: 6. This CDR3 is built from 15 residues. CDR1 is MDHEN, CDR2 SYDVKM, per germline. CDR3 region: CASSLPGQLNTEAFF. In DNA form, the CDR3 reads TGTGCCAGCAGTCTTCCGGGACAGCTGAACACTGAAGCTTTCTTT.

The V gene is TRBV7-9, the J gene TRBJ1-6; D is undetermined. The germline CDR1 and CDR2 sequences are SEHNR and FQNEAQ (reference sequence). This CDR3 is built from 15 residues. With 5 bases removed from V and 9 bases from J, the gap between germline ends came to 17 bases. The CDR3 is CASSRASSRGSPLHF. The CDR3 bases are TGTGCCAGCAGCCGCGCTTCCTCACGGGGTTCACCCCTCCACTTT.

This clone came up once. The chain employs TRBV18 and TRBJ2-1, with TRBD1 as a possible D gene (6 bases). Deletions cut 2 bases from V and 6 bases from J, with 14 bases between. The CDR3 is 15 residues long. The germline V gene encodes CDR1 KGHSH and CDR2 LQKENI. The CDR3 DNA reads TGTGCCAGCTCACCAGGCACAGGGCCCCTCAATGAGCAGTTCTTC. This encodes CASSPGTGPLNEQFF.

The chain is built from TRBV6-5 and TRBJ1-5, with 8 bases lining up with TRBD1. V trimming: 5 bases; J trimming: 6 bases; junction bases outside the gene matches: 3. CDR1 and CDR2 (germline): MNHEY, SVGAGI. This CDR3 is built from 13 residues. In DNA form, the CDR3 reads TGTGCCAGCAGTCGGGACAGGATTCAGCCCCAGCATTTT. It encodes CASSRDRIQPQHF.

The chain uses TRBV4-2 and TRBJ1-6; 8 bases agree with TRBD1. V trimming: 4 bases; J trimming: 7 bases; junction bases outside the gene matches: 12. The V gene's germline CDR1 is LGHNA and CDR2 YNFKEQ. This CDR3 is built from 17 residues. CDR3 region: CASSLRIEDRANSPLHF. CDR3 sequence (DNA): TGTGCCAGCAGCCTACGCATTGAGGACAGGGCGAATTCACCCCTCCACTTT.

This clone appeared a few times. The V call is TRBV7-9, the J call TRBJ1-3, with D hard to call. The V end lost 1 base, the J end lost 9 bases, and 10 bases lay between the germline ends. This CDR3 is 13 amino acids long. CDR1 SEHNR and CDR2 FQNEAQ come from the germline V gene (reference sequence). The CDR3 region is CASSLEFRSTIYF. The CDR3 DNA is TGTGCCAGCAGCTTAGAGTTCCGGAGCACCATATATTTT.

The CDR3 DNA sequence: TGTGCCAGTTACAGTAATGAAAAACTGTTTTTT. This translates into CASYSNEKLFF. The rearrangement uses TRBV19 and TRBJ1-4; D unresolved. Germline V gives CDR1 LNHDA, CDR2 SQIVND (reference sequence). This CDR3 spans 11 amino acids. Trimming stripped 8 bases from V and 4 bases from J, with 5 bases between.

This clone showed up just a few times. The rearrangement links TRBV2 to TRBJ1-5, with D maybe TRBD1 (5 bases). This CDR3 has 14 amino acids. Germline V lookup: CDR1 SNHLY, CDR2 FYNNEI. Trimming took 2 bases from V and 6 from J, leaving 11 bases between them. The CDR3 sequence: CASSEIQGGQPQHF. CDR3 nucleotides: TGTGCCAGCAGTGAAATTCAGGGAGGTCAGCCCCAGCATTTT.

The chain is built from TRBV7-9 and TRBJ1-1; 7 bases match TRBD1. Germline CDR1 SEHNR, CDR2 FQNEAQ (reference sequence). With V trimmed by 5 bases and J by 4 bases, 7 bases remained unmatched. This CDR3 is 14 amino acids long. Here the CDR3 reads CASSLGAGGTEAFF. The CDR3 bases are TGTGCCAGCAGCCTAGGCGCAGGGGGCACTGAAGCTTTCTTT. Supplemented by reference TRBV7-9 and TRBJ1-1, the full variable domain reads DTGVSQNPRHKITKRGQNVTFRCDPISEHNRLYWYRQTLGQGPEFLTYFQNEAQLEKSRLLSDRFSAERPKGSFSTLEIQRTEQGDSAMYLCASSLGAGGTEAFFGQGTRLTVV.

The rearrangement joins TRBV10-3 to TRBJ1-1; 8 bases are shared with TRBD1. Germline trimming cut 2 bases from V and 5 bases from J; bases unmatched to any gene: 7. CDR1 is ENHRY, CDR2 SYGVKD, per germline. The CDR3 has 15 amino acids. CDR3 residues: CAISEPGQEGTEAFF. CDR3 bases: TGTGCCATCAGTGAGCCGGGACAGGAGGGGACTGAAGCTTTCTTT.

The chain joins TRBV5-1 to TRBJ1-2, with 9 bases aligning to TRBD1. This CDR3 region has 15 residues. After removal of 0 bases from V and 4 bases from J, the junction contained 4 bases not matched to a gene. Germline-derived CDR1 and CDR2 are SGHRS and YFSETQ. This CDR3 reads CASSLDRGRSYGYTF. CDR3 in DNA: TGCGCCAGCAGCTTGGACAGGGGGCGCAGCTATGGCTACACCTTC.

The chain joins TRBV15 to TRBJ1-5; D gene ambiguous. Germline lookup yields CDR1 LNHNV and CDR2 YYDKDF (reference sequence). V lost 1 base and J lost 7, with 11 bases in between. This CDR3 is 14 amino acids long. The CDR3 DNA reads as TGTGCCACCAGCAGAGTCTATAACCTCCAGCCCCAGCATTTT. It yields the protein CATSRVYNLQPQHF.

This sequence joins TRBV15 and TRBJ2-7; 11 bases are a match to TRBD2. Trimming at V came to 0 bases and at J to 2 bases, leaving 3 bases not matched to a gene. Germline CDR1 reads LNHNV; CDR2 reads YYDKDF (reference sequence). CDR3 length equals 16 residues. The CDR3: CATSRDKLAGAYEQYF. The DNA of the CDR3 is TGTGCCACCAGCAGAGATAAACTAGCGGGGGCCTACGAGCAGTACTTC.

The V gene is TRBV6-6, the J gene TRBJ2-6; 7 bases align to TRBD1. The CDR3 consists of 18 residues. After removal of 5 bases from V and 0 bases from J, the junction contained 10 bases not matched to a gene. Germline V gene data show CDR1 as MNHNY and CDR2 as SVGAGI (reference sequence). In nucleotides, the CDR3 is TGTGCCAGCAGTCAGGGGGTAGGACAGACCTCTGGGGCCAACGTCCTGACTTTC. Residues: CASSQGVGQTSGANVLTF.

This chain joins TRBV10-3 and TRBJ2-7, with 7 bases that match TRBD1. This CDR3 is 15 amino acids long. Germline CDR1 reads ENHRY; CDR2 reads SYGVKD. The junction had 11 bases not matched to a gene; V was cut back by 2 bases and J by 7 bases. This CDR3 is CAISEPDRRSGEQYF. DNA for the CDR3: TGTGCCATCAGTGAGCCGGACAGGAGATCGGGGGAGCAGTACTTC.

This CDR3 reads CASSPKSSYNSPLHF. The CDR3 coding sequence is TGTGCCAGCTCACCGAAGAGCTCCTATAATTCACCCCTCCACTTT. The chain is built from TRBV18 and TRBJ1-6; no reliable D call. Germline loops: CDR1 KGHSH, CDR2 LQKENI. Trimming shortened V by 3 bases and J by 0 bases, and 6 bases separated the two germline ends. The CDR3 spans 15 residues.

The chain links TRBV7-2 to TRBJ2-7, with 8 bases matching TRBD2. V shed 2 bases, J shed 3 bases, and the junction held 12 bases outside the gene matches. Germline V gene data show CDR1 as SGHTA and CDR2 as FQGNSA. The CDR3 is made up of 17 amino acids. The CDR3 DNA sequence: TGTGCCAGCAGCTTAAGAGTCGGGAGACTAGCGTTCTACGAGCAGTACTTC. Translated, it gives CASSLRVGRLAFYEQYF. Supplemented by reference TRBV7-2 and TRBJ2-7, the full variable domain reads GAGVSQSPSNKVTEKGKDVELRCDPISGHTALYWYRQSLGQGLEFLIYFQGNSAPDKSGLPSDRFSAERTGGSVSTLTIQRTQQEDSAVYLCASSLRVGRLAFYEQYFGPGTRLTVT.

This clone was seen a single time. The chain uses TRBV18 and TRBJ1-5, with D maybe TRBD1 (6 bases). The V gene's germline CDR1 is KGHSH and CDR2 LQKENI. With 3 bases removed from V and 5 bases from J, the gap between germline ends came to 11 bases. The CDR3 is made up of 14 amino acids. CDR3: CASSPLEGDQPQHF. CDR3 bases: TGTGCCAGCTCACCCCTCGAGGGGGATCAGCCCCAGCATTTT.

The chain couples TRBV15 to TRBJ2-7; D is undetermined. The germline gives CDR1 LNHNV, CDR2 YYDKDF (reference sequence). CDR3 size: 12 residues. Trimming pared 0 bases from V and 6 bases from J, leaving 6 bases between. The DNA for the CDR3 is TGTGCCACCAGCAGAGATTTCAGCGAGCAGTACTTC. It translates to CATSRDFSEQYF. Combining the CDR3 with reference TRBV15 and TRBJ2-7 gives the whole variable domain DAMVIQNPRYQVTQFGKPVTLSCSQTLNHNVMYWYQQKSSQAPKLLFHYYDKDFNNEADTPDNFQSRRPNTSFCFLDIRSPGLGDTAMYLCATSRDFSEQYFGPGTRLTVT.

V and J are TRBV7-9 and TRBJ2-7; 14 bases line up with TRBD2. Unmatched junction bases numbered 6, after V lost 5 bases and J lost 6 bases. The CDR3 is 15 residues long. Germline V lookup: CDR1 SEHNR, CDR2 FQNEAQ (reference sequence). CDR3 sequence (DNA): TGTGCCAGCAGCCTAGGGACTAGCGGGAGTTCCGAGCAGTACTTC. It yields the protein CASSLGTSGSSEQYF.

The chain has TRBV24-1 and TRBJ2-1, with 8 bases matching TRBD1. The CDR3 contains 15 residues. Unmatched junction bases numbered 8, after V lost 4 bases and J lost 7 bases. Germline CDR1 is KGHDR and CDR2 is SFDVKD. In nucleotides, the CDR3 is TGTGCCACCAGTGACTCGGACAGGGATAATAATGAGCAGTTCTTC. This translates into CATSDSDRDNNEQFF.

The rearrangement joins TRBV27 to TRBJ2-1; 10 bases are a match to TRBD2. The V gene end was trimmed by 0 bases and the J gene end by 8 bases; junction bases not matched to a gene: 4. From germline, CDR1 is MNHEY and CDR2 SMNVEV (reference sequence). The CDR3 spans 15 residues. Here the CDR3 reads CASSLSLAGWYEQFF. CDR3 coding DNA: TGTGCCAGCAGTTTATCACTAGCGGGATGGTATGAGCAGTTCTTC.

The table lists this clone with a few counts. V usage is TRBV19 and J usage is TRBJ2-7; tentative D call: TRBD1 (5 bases). The CDR3 spans 15 residues. Germline-derived CDR1 and CDR2 are LNHDA and SQIVND (reference sequence). V dropped 3 bases and J dropped 2 bases, with 14 bases sitting between them. CDR3 DNA sequence: TGTGCCAGTAGTATTCAGGGTGGGGATGCCTACGAGCAGTACTTC. Translated, it gives CASSIQGGDAYEQYF.